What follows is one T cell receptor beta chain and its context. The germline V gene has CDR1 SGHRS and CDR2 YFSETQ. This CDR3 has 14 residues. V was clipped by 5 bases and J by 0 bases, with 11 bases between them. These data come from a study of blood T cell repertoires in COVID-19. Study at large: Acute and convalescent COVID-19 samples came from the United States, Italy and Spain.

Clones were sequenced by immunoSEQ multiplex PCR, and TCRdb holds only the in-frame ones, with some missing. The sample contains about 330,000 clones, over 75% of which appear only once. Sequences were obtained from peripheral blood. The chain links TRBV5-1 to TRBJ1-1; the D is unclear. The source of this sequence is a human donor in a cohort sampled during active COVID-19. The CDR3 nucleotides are TGCGCCAGCAGACTCCACAGCATGAACACTGAAGCTTTCTTT. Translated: CASRLHSMNTEAFF.